The clone carrying this T cell receptor beta chain occurred many times. Its cognate antigen is unknown. Investigators took around 10 milliliters of peripheral blood from every donor. Samples each yielded at least 5 micrograms of total RNA. Trimming removed 6 bases from V and 0 bases from J, with 12 bases in between. This CDR3 spans 14 amino acids. PCR was performed a second time for about 6 to 12 cycles using a sample-barcoded 5' primer and a J-beta primer mix. Each cDNA molecule was tagged by a template-switch adaptor with 12 random nucleotides. TCRdb processed the 5' RACE reads anew with MiXCR; each CDR3 protein has one entry. The sample consists of about a million distinct CDR3 sequences, roughly 48% of them appearing once. These data are taken from a study of blood T cells in healthy people across ages. Whole-study findings and limits: More naive CD4+ cells and higher diversity marked long-lived donors relative to aged donors.

Specimen: blood. This clonotype originated in a man aged 25 to 45 in good health. The V call is TRBV12-3 or TRBV12-4, the J call TRBJ2-7; D is undetermined. CDR3 nucleotides: TGTGCCAGCAGCCCATTCCTGACCTCCTACGAGCAGTACTTC. Protein sequence: CASSPFLTSYEQYF.